This paragraph reports one TCR beta chain. The sample belongs to a study of blood T cell repertoires in COVID-19. As for the study in general: PBMCs, B-cell-depleted T cells, or T cells provided the cDNA or gDNA that made up the material.

In the study's own analysis: The assay estimated nucleated cells by amplifying reference gene primers. The method was immunoSEQ multiplex PCR; TCRdb's version includes in-frame clones alone and lacks a portion of them. D and trimming were read from the DNA, whereas the V and J calls and clone size are those reported in that table. The sample records some 170,000 clones, 80% to 90% being singletons. CDR1 and CDR2 from the germline V gene are MDHEN and SYDVKM. Deletions cut 3 bases from V and 3 bases from J, with 12 bases between. The CDR3 is 15 residues long. This receptor was taken from a woman between 45 and 60 years old with acute or convalescent COVID-19. This chain uses TRBV28 with TRBJ1-3; possible D gene TRBD1, 5 bases. The source material was peripheral blood. The CDR3 nucleotides are TGTGCCAGCAGTTTGAGGGGACTGGGTGGAAACACCATATATTTT. This gives the protein CASSLRGLGGNTIYF.